These 20 T cell receptor beta chains came from one sample sequenced in a study of blood T cell repertoires in COVID-19. Libraries were prepared by immunoSEQ multiplex PCR; TCRdb keeps only in-frame clonotypes and omits some of them. The table lists fewer than 300,000 clones, under 90% of them singletons, with around 7.8% in the top ten. Sequenced: peripheral blood. These receptor sequences come from a human donor in a cohort sampled during active COVID-19.

The J gene is TRBJ1-2, the V gene TRBV7-3; tentatively, D is TRBD1 (6 bases). The CDR3 runs 15 residues. V lost 5 bases to trimming and J lost 0 bases, with 13 bases between them. Germline V gives CDR1 SGHTA, CDR2 FQGTGA. The CDR3 protein is CASSPQGQPNYGYTF. The CDR3 DNA is TGTGCCAGCAGCCCACAGGGACAACCTAACTATGGCTACACCTTC.

The chain links TRBV28 to TRBJ2-1, with TRBD2 as a possible D gene (6 bases). The germline CDR1 and CDR2 sequences are MDHEN and SYDVKM. V lost 5 bases and J 4 bases, leaving 18 bases between the germline ends. This CDR3 is 16 amino acids long. The chain's CDR3 is CASSPIRDGGYNEQFF. The DNA of the CDR3 is TGTGCCAGCAGTCCCATCAGGGACGGAGGGTACAATGAGCAGTTCTTC.

The genes are TRBV2 and TRBJ2-5, with 12 bases identical to TRBD2. This CDR3 region has 16 residues. V gave up 7 bases and J gave up 5 bases; unmatched junction bases: 11. In germline, CDR1 is SNHLY, CDR2 FYNNEI. The DNA of the CDR3 is TGTGCCAGCAAGCGGCTAGCGGGAGGGCTTCGCGAGACCCAGTACTTC. This gives the protein CASKRLAGGLRETQYF. The entire variable domain, with the rest obtained from reference TRBV2 and TRBJ2-5, is as follows: EPEVTQTPSHQVTQMGQEVILRCVPISNHLYFYWYRQILGQKVEFLVSFYNNEISEKSEIFDDQFSVERPDGSNFTLKIRSTKLEDSAMYFCASKRLAGGLRETQYFGPGTRLLVL.

This clone was counted only a few times. The genes are TRBV27 and TRBJ2-3, with 12 bases aligning to TRBD2. Germline V gene sequence: CDR1 MNHEY, CDR2 SMNVEV (reference sequence). CDR3 length equals 17 residues. V was clipped by 6 bases and J by 1 base; unmatched bases: 8. CDR3 in amino acids: CASRPLAGGGGTDTQYF. For the CDR3, the DNA is TGTGCCAGCAGGCCACTAGCGGGGGGCGGGGGCACAGATACGCAGTATTTT.

The chain has TRBV10-3 and TRBJ2-1; possibly TRBD1 for D (6 bases). The CDR3 contains 12 residues. V lost 2 bases and J 9 bases, leaving 8 bases between the germline ends. Germline CDR1 is ENHRY and CDR2 is SYGVKD. The CDR3 region has the DNA TGTGCCATCAGTGAGCTAGGGGGTGAGCAGTTCTTC. Protein: CAISELGGEQFF.

The chain joins TRBV7-9 to TRBJ2-7; the D gene is possibly TRBD2 (6 bases). Trimming shortened V by 6 bases and J by 5 bases, and 29 bases separated the two germline ends. This CDR3 contains 18 residues. Germline CDR1 and CDR2: SEHNR and FQNEAQ (reference sequence). The CDR3 here is CASSSEASPRLAIHEQYF. CDR3 bases: TGTGCCAGCAGTAGCGAAGCCTCCCCCAGGCTAGCGATCCACGAGCAGTACTTC.

The V call is TRBV19, the J call TRBJ2-1; 10 bases map to TRBD2. CDR1 and CDR2 from the germline V gene are LNHDA and SQIVND (reference sequence). V dropped 4 bases and J dropped 4; count of bases not matched to a gene: 4. The CDR3 runs to 15 residues. CDR3 in amino acids: CASSTSSGSYNEQFF. DNA for the CDR3: TGTGCCAGTAGTACTTCTAGCGGGAGTTACAATGAGCAGTTCTTC.

This chain links TRBV12-3 or TRBV12-4 with TRBJ1-1; unclear D gene. This CDR3 has 13 amino acids. V was cut by 6 bases and J by 4 bases, with 12 bases left in between. The CDR3 sequence is CASSRPPGTEAFF. CDR3 nucleotides: TGTGCCAGCAGCCGACCTCCGGGCACTGAAGCTTTCTTT.

This clone was seen a few times. The chain joins TRBV7-9 to TRBJ1-2; TRBD1 aligns across 11 bases. This CDR3 region has 16 residues. V shed 5 bases and J 4 bases; nucleotides not matched to a gene: 9. Germline CDR1 reads SEHNR; CDR2 reads FQNEAQ (reference sequence). This chain's CDR3 is CASSPETGQGAYGYTF. CDR3 DNA: TGTGCCAGCAGCCCAGAAACAGGACAGGGGGCCTATGGCTACACCTTC.

The CDR3 DNA is TGTGCCAGTAGTCCAGTCGACACAACCTTGGTGAAGTACTTC. This translates into CASSPVDTTLVKYF. The chain links TRBV19 to TRBJ2-7, with unresolved D. The CDR3 spans 14 residues. The V and J ends lost 5 bases and 11 bases respectively, with 22 bases between them. In germline, CDR1 is LNHDA, CDR2 SQIVND (reference sequence).

The chain links TRBV10-3 to TRBJ2-7; 8 positions agree with TRBD1. V lost 0 bases and J lost 1; bases outside the gene matches: 2. The CDR3 loop spans 15 amino acids. Germline values: CDR1 ENHRY, CDR2 SYGVKD. CDR3 in DNA: TGTGCCATCAGTGAGTCAACAGGGGGATCCTACGAGCAGTACTTC. Protein: CAISESTGGSYEQYF.

The chain is built from TRBV28 and TRBJ2-3; 10 bases map to TRBD2. The CDR3 has 16 amino acids. The germline gives CDR1 MDHEN, CDR2 SYDVKM. The trim removed 4 bases at V and 3 bases at J, leaving 7 bases unmatched. This CDR3 is CASSSGLAMGTDTQYF. The CDR3 DNA sequence: TGTGCCAGCAGTTCGGGACTAGCGATGGGTACAGATACGCAGTATTTT.

V is TRBV24-1 and J is TRBJ1-6; 7 nucleotides agree with TRBD1. V was clipped by 11 bases and J by 5 bases; unmatched bases: 5. Germline loops: CDR1 KGHDR, CDR2 SFDVKD. This CDR3 is 13 amino acids long. The CDR3 region has the DNA TGTGCCATACAGGGGTTGAATAATTCACCCCTCCACTTT. Protein sequence: CAIQGLNNSPLHF.

This clone has a single count. V usage is TRBV29-1 and J usage is TRBJ1-2; D not resolved. V lost 7 bases and J lost 3, with 18 bases in between. Germline CDR1 and CDR2: SQVTM and ANQGSEA. The CDR3 contains 14 residues. The CDR3 DNA follows: TGCAGCGCTCGGGTCGAGAGGTCGTACTATGGCTACACCTTC. Amino acid sequence: CSARVERSYYGYTF.

CDR3 region: CASSHDSFSNQPQHF. CDR3 bases: TGTGCCAGCAGCCACGACAGTTTTAGCAATCAGCCCCAGCATTTT. The chain joins TRBV3-1 (or the pseudogene TRBV3-2) to TRBJ1-5; tentatively, D is TRBD1 (5 bases). The germline CDR1 and CDR2 sequences are LGHDT and YNNKEL (reference sequence). CDR3 length: 15 residues. V shed 3 bases and J shed 0 bases, with 9 bases lying between them.

The chain couples TRBV10-1 to TRBJ2-5; 8 bases map to TRBD1. The CDR3 is 15 amino acids. The junction had 6 bases not matched to a gene; V was cut back by 2 bases and J by 4 bases. The V gene's germline CDR1 is WNHNN and CDR2 SYGVQD (reference sequence). The CDR3 bases are TGCGCCAGCAGTGAGAGACAGGGGATGAGAGAGACCCAGTACTTC. Translation: CASSERQGMRETQYF.

The V call is TRBV12-3 or TRBV12-4, the J call TRBJ1-2; the D is unclear. The CDR3 runs 13 residues. V was cut by 4 bases and J by 8 bases, with 14 bases left in between. CDR3 coding DNA: TGTGCCAGCAGTTCCCAAGGTTTAGCGGGCTACACCTTC. This sequence encodes CASSSQGLAGYTF.

In DNA form, the CDR3 reads TGTGCCGTAAGAATGGACAGGGGGCGAAACACCATATATTTT. Residues: CAVRMDRGRNTIYF. The rearrangement links TRBV10-3 to TRBJ1-3, with 11 bases matching TRBD1. The V segment lost 11 bases and the J segment 5 bases; nucleotides outside the gene matches: 8. The CDR3 has 14 amino acids. The germline CDR1 and CDR2 sequences are ENHRY and SYGVKD.

V usage is TRBV10-3 and J usage is TRBJ1-1; 8 bases fit TRBD1. The CDR3 has 15 amino acids. In germline, CDR1 is ENHRY, CDR2 SYGVKD. V trimming: 5 bases; J trimming: 7 bases; junction bases outside the gene matches: 12. The CDR3 nucleotides read TGTGCCATCAGTATTCAGGACAGGGTCTTTGGTGAAGCTTTCTTT. Translating it yields CAISIQDRVFGEAFF.

The chain couples TRBV10-3 to TRBJ1-2; 9 bases are a match to TRBD1. The germline gives CDR1 ENHRY, CDR2 SYGVKD. This CDR3 spans 13 amino acids. The V gene end was trimmed by 8 bases and the J gene end by 1 base; junction bases not matched to a gene: 2. CDR3 loop: CAIGTGSNYGYTF. The CDR3 coding sequence is TGTGCCATCGGGACAGGGAGTAACTATGGCTACACCTTC.